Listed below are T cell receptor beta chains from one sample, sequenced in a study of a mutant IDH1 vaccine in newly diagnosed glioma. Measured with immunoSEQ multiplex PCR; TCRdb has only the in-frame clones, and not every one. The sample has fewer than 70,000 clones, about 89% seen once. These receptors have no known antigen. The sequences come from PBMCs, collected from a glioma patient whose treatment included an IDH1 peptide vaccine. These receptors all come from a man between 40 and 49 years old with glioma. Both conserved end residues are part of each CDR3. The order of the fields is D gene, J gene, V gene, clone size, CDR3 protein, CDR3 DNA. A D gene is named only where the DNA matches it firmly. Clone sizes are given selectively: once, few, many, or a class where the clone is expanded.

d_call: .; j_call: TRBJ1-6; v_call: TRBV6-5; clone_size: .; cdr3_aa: CASSYSGTDLNSPLHF; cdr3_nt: TGTGCCAGCAGTTACTCCGGGACCGACCTTAATTCACCCCTCCACTTT
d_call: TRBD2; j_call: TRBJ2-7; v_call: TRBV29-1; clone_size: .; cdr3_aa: CSVFLLGGAGEELYEQYF; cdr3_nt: TGCAGCGTCTTTTTGTTGGGGGGAGCGGGAGAGGAACTCTACGAGCAGTACTTC
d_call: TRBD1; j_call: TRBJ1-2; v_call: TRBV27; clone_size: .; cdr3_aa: CARVRRGRHYGYTF; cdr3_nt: TGTGCCAGGGTTCGAAGGGGGCGCCACTATGGCTACACCTTC
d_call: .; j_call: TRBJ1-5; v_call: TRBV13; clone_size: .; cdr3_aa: CASSYGGNQPQHF; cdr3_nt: TGTGCCAGCAGCTACGGGGGGAATCAGCCCCAGCATTTT
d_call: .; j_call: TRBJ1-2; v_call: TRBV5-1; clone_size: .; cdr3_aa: CASSYSPGGNYGYTF; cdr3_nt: TGCGCCAGCAGTTACTCTCCGGGCGGCAACTATGGCTACACCTTC
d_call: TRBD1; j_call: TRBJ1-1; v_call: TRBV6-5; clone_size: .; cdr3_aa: CASSRDSLSTEAFF; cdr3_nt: TGTGCCAGCAGTCGGGACAGTTTGAGCACTGAAGCTTTCTTT
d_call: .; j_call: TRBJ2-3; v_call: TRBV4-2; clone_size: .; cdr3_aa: CASSQDDGTQYF; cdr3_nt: TGTGCCAGCAGCCAAGACGACGGGACGCAGTATTTT
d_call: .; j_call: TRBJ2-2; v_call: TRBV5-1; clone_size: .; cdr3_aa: CASSPGQNAGELFF; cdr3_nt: TGCGCCAGCAGCCCCGGACAGAACGCCGGGGAGCTGTTTTTT
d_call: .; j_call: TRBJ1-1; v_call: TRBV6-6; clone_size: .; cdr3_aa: CASSPLVARNTEAFF; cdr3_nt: TGTGCCAGCAGTCCCCTGGTCGCAAGGAACACTGAAGCTTTCTTT
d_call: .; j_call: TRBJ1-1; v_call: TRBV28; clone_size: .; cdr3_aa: CASLNAAGYDPEAFF; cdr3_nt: TGTGCCAGCCTAAATGCGGCAGGGTATGATCCTGAAGCTTTCTTT
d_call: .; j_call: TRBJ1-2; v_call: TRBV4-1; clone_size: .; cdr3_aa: CASSERDWDRNYGYTF; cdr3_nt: TGCGCCAGCAGCGAGAGAGATTGGGACCGTAACTATGGCTACACCTTC
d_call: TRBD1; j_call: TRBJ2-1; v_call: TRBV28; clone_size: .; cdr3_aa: CASSANRGRVVYNEQFF; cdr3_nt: TGTGCCAGCAGTGCGAACAGGGGGCGGGTCGTGTACAATGAGCAGTTCTTC
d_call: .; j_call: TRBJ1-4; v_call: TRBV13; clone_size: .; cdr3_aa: CASSSKSNTNEKLFF; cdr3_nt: TGTGCCAGCAGCTCTAAGAGTAATACTAATGAAAAACTGTTTTTT
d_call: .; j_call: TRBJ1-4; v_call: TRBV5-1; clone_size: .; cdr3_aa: CASSLEWGNEKLFF; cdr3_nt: TGCGCCAGCAGCTTGGAGTGGGGTAATGAAAAACTGTTTTTT
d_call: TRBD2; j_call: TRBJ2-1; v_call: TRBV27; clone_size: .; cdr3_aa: CASSPRLAGLNEQFF; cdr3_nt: TGTGCCAGCAGTCCCCGACTAGCGGGCTTGAATGAGCAGTTCTTC
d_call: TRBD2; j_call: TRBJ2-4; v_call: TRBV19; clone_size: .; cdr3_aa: CASSTLAGRGDIQYF; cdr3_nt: TGTGCCAGTAGTACCTTAGCGGGAAGGGGAGACATTCAGTACTTC
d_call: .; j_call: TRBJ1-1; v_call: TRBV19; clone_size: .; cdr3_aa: CASSPKMNTEAFF; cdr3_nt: TGTGCCAGTAGCCCCAAGATGAACACTGAAGCTTTCTTT
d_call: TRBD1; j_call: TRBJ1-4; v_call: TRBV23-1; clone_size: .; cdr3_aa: CASSQQATGGLTNEKLFF; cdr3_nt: TGCGCCAGCAGTCAACAGGCGACAGGGGGCCTGACTAATGAAAAACTGTTTTTT
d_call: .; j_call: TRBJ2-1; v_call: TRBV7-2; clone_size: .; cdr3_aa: CASSFVWQGNPSSYNEQFF; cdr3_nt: TGTGCCAGCAGCTTTGTTTGGCAAGGGAATCCTAGCTCCTACAATGAGCAGTTCTTC
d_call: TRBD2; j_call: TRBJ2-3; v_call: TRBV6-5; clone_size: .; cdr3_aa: CASSYSGLANTDTQYF; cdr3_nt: TGTGCCAGCAGTTACTCCGGACTAGCGAACACAGATACGCAGTATTTT
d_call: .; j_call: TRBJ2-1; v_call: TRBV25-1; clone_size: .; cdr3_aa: CASSELRSGGAKNEQFF; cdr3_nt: TGTGCCAGCAGTGAATTAAGATCAGGGGGGGCAAAGAATGAGCAGTTCTTC
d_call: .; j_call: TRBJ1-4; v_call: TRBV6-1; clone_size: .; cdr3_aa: CASSEGIWGEKLFF; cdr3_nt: TGTGCCAGCAGTGAAGGGATTTGGGGCGAAAAACTGTTTTTT
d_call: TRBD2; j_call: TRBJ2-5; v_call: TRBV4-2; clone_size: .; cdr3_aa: CASSQEGSGGLQETQYF; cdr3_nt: TGTGCCAGCAGCCAAGAGGGTTCGGGGGGACTACAAGAGACCCAGTACTTC
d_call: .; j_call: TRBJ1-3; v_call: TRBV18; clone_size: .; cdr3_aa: CASSPIDGNSGNTIYF; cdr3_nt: TGTGCCAGCTCACCTATAGACGGAAACTCTGGAAACACCATATATTTT
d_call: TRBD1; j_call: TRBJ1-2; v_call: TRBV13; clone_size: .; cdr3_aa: CASSRQGVQYGYTF; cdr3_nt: TGTGCCAGCAGCCGCCAGGGGGTGCAGTATGGCTACACCTTC
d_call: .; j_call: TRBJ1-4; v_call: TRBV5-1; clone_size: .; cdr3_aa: CASSTREREKLFF; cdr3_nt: TGCGCCAGCAGCACCCGGGAGCGCGAAAAACTGTTTTTT
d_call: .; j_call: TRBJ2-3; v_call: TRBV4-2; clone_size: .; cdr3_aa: CASSLGSQGADTQYF; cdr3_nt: TGTGCCAGCAGCCTGGGGAGCCAGGGAGCAGATACGCAGTATTTT
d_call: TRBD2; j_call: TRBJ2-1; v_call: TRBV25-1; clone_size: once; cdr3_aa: CASSEYRLAGGTGEQFF; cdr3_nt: TGTGCCAGCAGTGAATATAGACTAGCGGGAGGGACTGGTGAGCAGTTCTTC
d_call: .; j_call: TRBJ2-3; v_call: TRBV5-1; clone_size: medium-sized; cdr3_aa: CASSLGAAGRATSTDTQYF; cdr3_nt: TGCGCCAGCAGCTTGGGAGCAGCGGGCAGGGCCACTAGCACAGATACGCAGTATTTT
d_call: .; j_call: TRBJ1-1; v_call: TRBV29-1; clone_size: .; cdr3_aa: CSAVDPDRNTEAFF; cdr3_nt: TGCAGCGCCGTCGACCCGGACAGGAACACTGAAGCTTTCTTT
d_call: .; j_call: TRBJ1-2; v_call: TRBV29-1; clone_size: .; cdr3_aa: CSVFSGTSYGYTF; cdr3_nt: TGCAGCGTTTTTTCCGGGACAAGTTATGGCTACACCTTC
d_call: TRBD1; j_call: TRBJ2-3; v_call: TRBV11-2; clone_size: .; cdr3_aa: CASSLQGEVTDTQYF; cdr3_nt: TGTGCCAGCAGCCTACAGGGGGAGGTGACAGATACGCAGTATTTT